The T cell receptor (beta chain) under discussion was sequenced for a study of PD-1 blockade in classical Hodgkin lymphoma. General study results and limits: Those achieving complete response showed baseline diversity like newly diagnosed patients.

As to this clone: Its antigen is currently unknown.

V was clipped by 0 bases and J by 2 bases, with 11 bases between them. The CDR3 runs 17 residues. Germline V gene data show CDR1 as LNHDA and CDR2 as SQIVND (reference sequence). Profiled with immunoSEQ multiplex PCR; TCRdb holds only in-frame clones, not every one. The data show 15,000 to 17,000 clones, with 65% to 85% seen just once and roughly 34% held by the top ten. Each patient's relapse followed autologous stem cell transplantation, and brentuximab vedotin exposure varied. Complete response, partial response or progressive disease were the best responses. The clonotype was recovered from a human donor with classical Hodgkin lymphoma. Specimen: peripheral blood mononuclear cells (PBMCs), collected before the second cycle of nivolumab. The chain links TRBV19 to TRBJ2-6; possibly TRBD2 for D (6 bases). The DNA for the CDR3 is TGTGCCAGTAGTATAGATCGTGGCGGGGCTGGGGCCAACGTCCTGACTTTC. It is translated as CASSIDRGGAGANVLTF.